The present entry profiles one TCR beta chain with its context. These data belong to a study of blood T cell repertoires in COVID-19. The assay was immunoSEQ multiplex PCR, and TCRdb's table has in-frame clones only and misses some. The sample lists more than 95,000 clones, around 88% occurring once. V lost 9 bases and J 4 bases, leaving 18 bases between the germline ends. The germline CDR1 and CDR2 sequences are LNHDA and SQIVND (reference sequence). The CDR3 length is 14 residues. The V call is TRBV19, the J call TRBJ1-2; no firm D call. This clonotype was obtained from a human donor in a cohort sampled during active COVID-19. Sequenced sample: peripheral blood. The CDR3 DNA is TGTGCCAGCACTGGAGGTGGGGAAGGCTATGGCTACACCTTC. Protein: CASTGGGEGYGYTF. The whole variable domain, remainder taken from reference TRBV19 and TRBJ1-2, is DGGITQSPKYLFRKEGQNVTLSCEQNLNHDAMYWYRQDPGQGLRLIYYSQIVNDFQKGDIAEGYSVSREKKESFPLTVTSAQKNPTAFYLCASTGGGEGYGYTFGSGTRLTVV.